The T cell receptor (beta chain) under discussion was sequenced for a study of cytomegalovirus exposure and HLA in healthy donors. Note on this clone: Its antigen remains unidentified.

Per germline, CDR1 MGHRA and CDR2 YSYEKL. The CDR3 runs 14 residues. V shed 3 bases, J shed 6 bases, and the junction held 7 bases outside the gene matches. Study findings and constraints: Presence/absence analysis assumed near-uniform sequencing depth across donors.

With 60 Vbeta and 13 Jbeta primers, the PCR was carried out. Sequencing was performed with immunoSEQ multiplex PCR; in TCRdb, only in-frame clones are kept and a portion is missing. The table shows about 130,000 clones, with approximately 82% occurring only once. The chain uses TRBV4-1 and TRBJ1-2; 7 nucleotides match TRBD1. This TCR derives from a boy between 2 and 10 years old in good health and CMV-seronegative. Input material: PBMCs. The DNA of the CDR3 is TGCGCCAGCAGCCACCGACAGGGATTAGATGGCTACACCTTC. This translates into CASSHRQGLDGYTF.